The rows below give T cell receptor beta chains drawn from one sample of a study of blood T cell repertoires in COVID-19. Measured with immunoSEQ multiplex PCR; TCRdb has only the in-frame clones, and not every one. The sample consists of some 400,000 clones, around 91% of them appearing once. Sequencing input: PBMCs or T cells enriched from blood (not recorded which). Every receptor here comes from a man aged 25 to 40 who had recovered from COVID-19. Both conserved end residues are part of each CDR3. The order of the fields is D gene, V gene, clone size, J gene, CDR3 DNA, CDR3 protein. A D gene is named only where the DNA matches it firmly. The size field is filled for only some rows; it gives once, few, many or a size class.

d_call: TRBD2
v_call: TRBV14
clone_size: -
j_call: TRBJ2-5
cdr3_nt: TGTGCCAGCAGCCAAGATCCTAGCGGACAGACCCAGTACTTC
cdr3_aa: CASSQDPSGQTQYF

d_call: TRBD1
v_call: TRBV19
clone_size: -
j_call: TRBJ1-5
cdr3_nt: TGTGCCAGTAGTGGGGACAGTTTCAATCAGCCCCAGCATTTT
cdr3_aa: CASSGDSFNQPQHF

d_call: TRBD1
v_call: TRBV6-1
clone_size: -
j_call: TRBJ2-7
cdr3_nt: TGTGCCAGCAGTGAAGTAGGGACAGGGGTCTACGAGCAGTACTTC
cdr3_aa: CASSEVGTGVYEQYF

d_call: -
v_call: TRBV5-1
clone_size: few
j_call: TRBJ1-2
cdr3_nt: TGCGCCAGCAGCTTGGCCGGAGAGTATGGCTACACCTTC
cdr3_aa: CASSLAGEYGYTF

d_call: TRBD1
v_call: TRBV5-6
clone_size: once
j_call: TRBJ2-7
cdr3_nt: TGTGCCAGCAGCTTTGATCGGACAGGGCGCTACGAGCAGTACTTC
cdr3_aa: CASSFDRTGRYEQYF

d_call: -
v_call: TRBV5-1
clone_size: -
j_call: TRBJ2-2
cdr3_nt: TGCGCCAGCAGCTTAGAACCGGGAGCGAACACCGGGGAGCTGTTTTTT
cdr3_aa: CASSLEPGANTGELFF

d_call: -
v_call: TRBV27
clone_size: -
j_call: TRBJ1-1
cdr3_nt: TGTGCCAGCAGTTTACTTGGCAGAGAAGCTTTCTTT
cdr3_aa: CASSLLGREAFF

d_call: -
v_call: TRBV14
clone_size: -
j_call: TRBJ1-2
cdr3_nt: TGTGCCAGCAGCCAAGAAGAGACTTATGGCTACACCTTC
cdr3_aa: CASSQEETYGYTF

d_call: -
v_call: TRBV20-1
clone_size: -
j_call: TRBJ2-5
cdr3_nt: TGCAGTGCTAGTATCAAGGGGGCCCAGTACTTC
cdr3_aa: CSASIKGAQYF

d_call: -
v_call: TRBV30
clone_size: -
j_call: TRBJ2-3
cdr3_nt: TGTGCCTGGAGTGTACTCAGGCACTTCACAGATACGCAGTATTTT
cdr3_aa: CAWSVLRHFTDTQYF